Described below is a single T cell receptor (beta chain) sequence and its context. Its antigen has not been determined. Nothing much larger sits one base from this clone, and base qualities are not available. This record belongs to a study of blood T cell repertoires in COVID-19 (dated by TCRdb to about 2020). Notes on the research overall: Samples from collaborators originated in the United States, Italy and Spain and spanned both the acute and convalescent phases of COVID-19. Where HLA class I and class II types were available, the types were taken from metadata supplied by the sample provider, not from assay-based typing. Samples came from the ongoing ImmuneRACE study (first 160 participants) plus 1,254 subjects from 6 global collaborators. The prospective study material was composed of cDNA or gDNA derived from T cells, B-cell-depleted T cells, or PBMCs. The repertoires were made available in a free public database intended to serve as a resource for research on the immune response to SARS-CoV-2. A de-identified subject ID, COVID-19 status, age in years and sex were almost always included in the sample metadata. Deeply sampled blood TCRbeta repertoires from subjects exposed to, actively infected with, or recovered from COVID-19 were included in the dataset.

Each collaborating institution followed its own protocols to collect whole blood in K2EDTA tubes. For TCRbeta analysis, collaborators shipped samples as frozen whole blood, isolated PBMCs, or DNA extracted from either of those sample types. TCRbeta CDR3 regions were amplified from genomic DNA using the immunoSEQ Assay, a bias-controlled multiplex PCR. In the authors' own workflow: The number of nucleated cells in each sample was estimated by amplification of reference gene primers within the assay. Sequence reads were collapsed and filtered to measure the absolute abundance of every unique TCRbeta CDR3 rearrangement. Productive Simpson clonality was computed per sample as the square root of Simpson's diversity index over productive rearrangements. Drawn from immuneACCESS, this table holds only the in-frame rearrangements with V and J called that TCRdb kept. Clones are partly lost; checked studies trace under half to an unresolved V gene and leave the rest unexplained. Clone size and V and J calls were adopted from that table, with D and trimming inferred from the DNA. The sample table records about 220,000 clones; around 83% of these occur just once. The ten most abundant clones make up roughly 8% of the sample.

The junction carries 10 bases between V and J, which are trimmed by 4 bases and 4 bases respectively. CDR1 and CDR2 are read off the germline V gene (reference sequence) as MNHEY and SMNVEV. CDR3 length: 13 amino acids, cysteine to phenylalanine. CDR3 DNA only is kept here, 39 bases in frame from base 1. The full study reports these points: How much clinical and demographic metadata was included differed by source and by participant, and the metadata was provided uncurated.

This chain is built from TRBV27 and TRBJ1-2, with no reliable assignment of the D segment. Sequenced material: peripheral blood. This TCR was recovered from a woman in her forties or fifties with acute or convalescent COVID-19. CDR3 region: CASSYRGGYGYTF. The base sequence is TGTGCCAGCAGTTATCGGGGTGGCTATGGCTACACCTTC.